The rows below give T cell receptor beta chains drawn from one sample of a study of human T cells and chemical hapten exposure. TCRdb reanalysed the RACE reads using MiXCR and keeps one entry per CDR3 protein. The sample records 350,000 to 400,000 distinct CDR3 sequences, roughly 5.3% being singletons. Sequencing used whole blood, obtained in connection with sensitization to the hapten diphenylcyclopropenone (DPC). The source is a woman in her fifties or sixties with alopecia areata. Some clones in this sample may be carry-over from other donors' samples. CDR3s include the opening cysteine and the closing phenylalanine or tryptophan. Each record gives: CDR3 length, J gene, D gene, V gene, clone size, CDR3 DNA, CDR3 protein. D genes are given only for firm matches. A row's size may be missing; if present it is once, few, many or a size class.

12 | TRBJ1-1 | - | TRBV10-3 | many | TGTGCCGCTGGGGAGGGGAACACTGAAGCTTTCTTT | CAAGEGNTEAFF
20 | TRBJ1-6 | - | TRBV13 | many | TGTGCCAGCAGCCGATACCTTAGGATCTCCTCGAGCTCCTATAATTCACCCCTCCACTTT | CASSRYLRISSSSYNSPLHF
15 | TRBJ2-3 | - | TRBV11-2 | few | TGTGCCAGCAGCTTAGACCATGTCGACACAGATACGCAGTATTTT | CASSLDHVDTDTQYF
17 | TRBJ1-2 | TRBD1 | TRBV12-3/TRBV12-4 | - | TGTGCCAGCAGTCCACTCTCCCGCGGGACAGGACCCTCTGGCTACACCTTC | CASSPLSRGTGPSGYTF
16 | TRBJ2-4 | TRBD1 | TRBV25-1 | many | TGTGCCAGCAGTGGGTTCGCAGGGGGCGCCGCAAACATTCAGTACTTC | CASSGFAGGAANIQYF
15 | TRBJ2-3 | TRBD2 | TRBV20-1 | many | TGCAGTGCTAGAGGGGTAGCGGGGGGCACAGATACGCAGTATTTT | CSARGVAGGTDTQYF
12 | TRBJ2-7 | - | TRBV20-1 | few | TGCAGTGCTAGAGAGGGGAGTTACGAGCAGTACTTC | CSAREGSYEQYF
13 | TRBJ2-7 | TRBD1 | TRBV29-1 | few | TGCAGCGTGCGGACAGGGAGCTCCTACGAGCAGTACTTC | CSVRTGSSYEQYF
11 | TRBJ1-3 | - | TRBV2 | once | TGTGCCAGCATTTTCGGGCAGACCATATATTTT | CASIFGQTIYF
14 | TRBJ1-5 | - | TRBV6-2/TRBV6-3 | - | TGTGCCAGCAGACCCGCGGGGGGTTGGCAGCCCCAGCATTTT | CASRPAGGWQPQHF
14 | TRBJ2-6 | - | TRBV12-3/TRBV12-4 | many | TGTGCCAGCAGTCCGACAGAAAGGGCCAACGTCCTGACTTTC | CASSPTERANVLTF
14 | TRBJ1-5 | TRBD1 | TRBV5-1 | few | TGCGCCAGCAGCCCTCAGGGACAGGGGCAGCCCCAGCATTTT | CASSPQGQGQPQHF
17 | TRBJ2-4 | TRBD1 | TRBV5-4 | few | TGTGCCAGCAGCTCTTGGGGACAGGGCTTAGCCAAAAACATTCAGTACTTC | CASSSWGQGLAKNIQYF
15 | TRBJ2-3 | - | TRBV7-8 | - | TGTGCCAGCAGCTCCCGGGACTCTTTCACAGATACGCAGTATTTT | CASSSRDSFTDTQYF
14 | TRBJ2-7 | TRBD1 | TRBV27 | few | TGTGCCAGCAGGCCAGACAGGGCTGGTTACGAGCAGTACTTC | CASRPDRAGYEQYF
14 | TRBJ2-1 | - | TRBV5-1 | - | TGCGCCAGCAGCTTGGAGGTGCCTAGCAGTGAGCAGTTCTTC | CASSLEVPSSEQFF
11 | TRBJ2-1 | - | TRBV15 | many | TGTGCCACCAGCAGTTTGTGGGAGCAGTTCTTC | CATSSLWEQFF
13 | TRBJ2-3 | - | TRBV6-2/TRBV6-3 | - | TGTGCCAGCAGCCCACCCAACACAGATACGCAGTATTTT | CASSPPNTDTQYF
13 | TRBJ2-7 | TRBD1 | TRBV6-2/TRBV6-3 | many | TGTGCCAGCAGAAAGACAGGGGGGTACGAGCAGTACTTC | CASRKTGGYEQYF
14 | TRBJ2-2 | - | TRBV28 | few | TGTGCCAGCAGGAGGGACTTCGCAACCGGGGAGCTGTTTTTT | CASRRDFATGELFF